The clone carrying this T cell receptor beta chain was observed at least ten times. Its antigen remains unknown. The sample originates from a study of regulatory T cells in long-lasting Graves disease. Study-wide results and limits: Preferential use of TRBV28, TRBJ1-2 and TRBJ2-5 was seen in persistent disease.

Time point described: persistent/refractory GD, antithyroid drugs over 5 years with positive TRAb. Extracted RNA from PBMCs served as the source of the TCR library. CDR1 and CDR2 from the germline V gene are MDHEN and SYDVKM. The CDR3 consists of 17 residues. V shed 5 bases and J 5 bases; nucleotides not matched to a gene: 14. Arm-PCR of CDR3 regions and iRepertoire HTBI primers were used to build TCR beta libraries. MiXCR, applied by TCRdb to the multiplex PCR reads, yields one record per CDR3 protein. The sample contains roughly 450,000 distinct CDR3 sequences, under 25% of which appear only once. The source is a female donor with Graves disease. The V gene is TRBV28, the J gene TRBJ2-5; 10 nucleotides align to TRBD2. The sample consisted of peripheral blood mononuclear cells (PBMCs), taken when the disease was refractory, from a patient treated with antithyroid drugs. In DNA form, the CDR3 reads TGTGCCAGCAGTCCCAACCCGGCAGCGGGAGGGGGGGAGACCCAGTACTTC. It codes for CASSPNPAAGGGETQYF.